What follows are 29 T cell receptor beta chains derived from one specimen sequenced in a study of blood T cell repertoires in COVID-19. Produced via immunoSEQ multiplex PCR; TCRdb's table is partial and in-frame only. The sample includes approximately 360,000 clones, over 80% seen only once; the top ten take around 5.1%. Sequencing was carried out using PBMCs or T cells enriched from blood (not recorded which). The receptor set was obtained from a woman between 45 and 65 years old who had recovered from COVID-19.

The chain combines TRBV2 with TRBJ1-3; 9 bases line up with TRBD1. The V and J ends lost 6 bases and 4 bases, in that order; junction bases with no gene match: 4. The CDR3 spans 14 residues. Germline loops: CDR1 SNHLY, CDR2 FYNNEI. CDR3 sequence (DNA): TGTGCCAGCAGAGACGGACAGGGGGGAAACACCATATATTTT. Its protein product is CASRDGQGGNTIYF.

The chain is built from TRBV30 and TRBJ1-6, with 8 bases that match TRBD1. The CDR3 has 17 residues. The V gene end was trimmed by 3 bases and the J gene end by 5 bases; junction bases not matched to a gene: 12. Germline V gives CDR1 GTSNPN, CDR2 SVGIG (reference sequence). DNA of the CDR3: TGTGCCTGGAGCGTCCCGACAGGGGCTTTTGATAATTCACCCCTCCACTTT. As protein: CAWSVPTGAFDNSPLHF.

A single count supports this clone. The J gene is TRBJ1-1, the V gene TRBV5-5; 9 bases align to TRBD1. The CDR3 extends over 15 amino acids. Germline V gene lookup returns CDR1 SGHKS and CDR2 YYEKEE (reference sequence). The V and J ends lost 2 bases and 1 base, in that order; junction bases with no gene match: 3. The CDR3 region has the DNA TGTGCCAGCAGCTTACAGGGGGCGGGGAACACTGAAGCTTTCTTT. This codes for CASSLQGAGNTEAFF.

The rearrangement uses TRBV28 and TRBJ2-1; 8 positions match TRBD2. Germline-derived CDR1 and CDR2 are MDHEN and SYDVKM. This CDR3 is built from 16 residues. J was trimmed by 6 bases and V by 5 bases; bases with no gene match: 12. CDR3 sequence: CASSPRGGARVNEQFF. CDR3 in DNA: TGTGCCAGCAGTCCCCGGGGGGGTGCTCGGGTCAATGAGCAGTTCTTC.

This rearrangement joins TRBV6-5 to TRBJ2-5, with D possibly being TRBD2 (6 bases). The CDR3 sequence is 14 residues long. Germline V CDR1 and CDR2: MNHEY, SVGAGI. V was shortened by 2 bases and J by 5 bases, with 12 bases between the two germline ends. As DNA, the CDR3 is TGTGCCAGCAGTTACCGTTCTAGCGTGGAGACCCAGTACTTC. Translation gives CASSYRSSVETQYF.

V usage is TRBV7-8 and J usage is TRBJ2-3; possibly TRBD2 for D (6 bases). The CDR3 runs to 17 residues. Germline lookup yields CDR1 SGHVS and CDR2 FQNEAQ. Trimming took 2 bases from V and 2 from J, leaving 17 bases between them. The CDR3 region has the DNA TGTGCCAGCAGCTTACGGAGTCAGCGGGCGCTCACAGATACGCAGTATTTT. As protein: CASSLRSQRALTDTQYF.

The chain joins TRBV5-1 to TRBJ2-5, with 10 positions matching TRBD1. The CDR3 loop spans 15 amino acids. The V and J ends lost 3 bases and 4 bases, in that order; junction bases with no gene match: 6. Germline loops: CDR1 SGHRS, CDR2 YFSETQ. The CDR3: CASSSGWTGGETQYF. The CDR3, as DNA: TGCGCCAGCAGCTCGGGGTGGACAGGGGGAGAGACCCAGTACTTC.

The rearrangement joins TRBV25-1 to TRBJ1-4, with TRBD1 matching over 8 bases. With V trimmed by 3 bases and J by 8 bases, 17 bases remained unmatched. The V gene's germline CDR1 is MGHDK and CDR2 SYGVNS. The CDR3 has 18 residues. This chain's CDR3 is CASSDSQGAYRVREKLFF. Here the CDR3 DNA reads TGTGCCAGCAGTGATTCCCAGGGGGCTTACAGGGTGCGCGAAAAACTGTTTTTT.

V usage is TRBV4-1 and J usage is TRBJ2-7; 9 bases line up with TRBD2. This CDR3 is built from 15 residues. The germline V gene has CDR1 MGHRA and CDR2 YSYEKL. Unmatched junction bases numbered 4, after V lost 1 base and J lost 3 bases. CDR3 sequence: CASSQVSGRSYEQYF. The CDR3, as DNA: TGCGCCAGCAGCCAAGTTAGCGGGAGAAGCTACGAGCAGTACTTC.

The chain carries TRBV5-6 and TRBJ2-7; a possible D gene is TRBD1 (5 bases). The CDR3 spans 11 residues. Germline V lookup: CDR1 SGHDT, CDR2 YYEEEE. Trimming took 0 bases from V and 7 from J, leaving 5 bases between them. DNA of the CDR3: TGTGCCAGCAGCTTGGCAGGGGAGCAGTACTTC. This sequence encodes CASSLAGEQYF.

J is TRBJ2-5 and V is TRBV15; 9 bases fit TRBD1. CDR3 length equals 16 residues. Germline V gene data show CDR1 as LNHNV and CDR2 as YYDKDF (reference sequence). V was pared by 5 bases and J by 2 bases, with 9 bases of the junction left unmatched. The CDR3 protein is CATSPVNRGRQETQYF. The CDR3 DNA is TGTGCCACCAGCCCCGTGAACAGGGGGCGTCAAGAGACCCAGTACTTC.

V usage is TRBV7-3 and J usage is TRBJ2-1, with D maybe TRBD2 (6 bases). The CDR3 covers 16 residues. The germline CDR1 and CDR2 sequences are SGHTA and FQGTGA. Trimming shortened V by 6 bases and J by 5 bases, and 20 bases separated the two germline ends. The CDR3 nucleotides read TGTGCCAGCAGGGGGCAGGTCGGAGGGCCTCACAATGAGCAGTTCTTC. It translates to CASRGQVGGPHNEQFF.

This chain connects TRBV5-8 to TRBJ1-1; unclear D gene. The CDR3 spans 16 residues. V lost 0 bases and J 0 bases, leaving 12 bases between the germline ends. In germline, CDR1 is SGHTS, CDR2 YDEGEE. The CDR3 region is CASSLVPGLMNTEAFF. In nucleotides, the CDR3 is TGTGCCAGCAGCTTGGTACCCGGACTCATGAACACTGAAGCTTTCTTT.

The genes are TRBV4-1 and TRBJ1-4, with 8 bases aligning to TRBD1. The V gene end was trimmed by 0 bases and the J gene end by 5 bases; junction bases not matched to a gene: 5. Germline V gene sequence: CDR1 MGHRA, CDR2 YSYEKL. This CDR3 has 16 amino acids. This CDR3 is CASSQDLRTGNEKLFF. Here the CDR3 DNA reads TGCGCCAGCAGCCAAGATCTCAGGACAGGGAATGAAAAACTGTTTTTT.

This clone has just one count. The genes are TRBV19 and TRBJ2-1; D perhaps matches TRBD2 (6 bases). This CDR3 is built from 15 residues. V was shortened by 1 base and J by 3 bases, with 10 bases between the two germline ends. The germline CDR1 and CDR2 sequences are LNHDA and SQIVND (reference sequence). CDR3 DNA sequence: TGTGCCAGTAGTATAGGGGCTAGCGTCTACAATGAGCAGTTCTTC. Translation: CASSIGASVYNEQFF.

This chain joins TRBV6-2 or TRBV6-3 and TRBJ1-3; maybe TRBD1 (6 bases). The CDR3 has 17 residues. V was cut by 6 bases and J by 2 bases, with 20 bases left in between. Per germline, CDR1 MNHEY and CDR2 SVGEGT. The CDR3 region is CASSPLAVGAPGNTIYF. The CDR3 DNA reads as TGTGCCAGCAGCCCCCTCGCTGTGGGGGCGCCTGGAAACACCATATATTTT.

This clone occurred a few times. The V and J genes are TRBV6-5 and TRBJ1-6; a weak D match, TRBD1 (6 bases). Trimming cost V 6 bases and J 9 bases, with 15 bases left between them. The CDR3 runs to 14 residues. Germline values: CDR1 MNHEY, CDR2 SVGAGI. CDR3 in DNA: TGTGCCAGCAGACCGCCAGGGGTGGGTTCACCCCTCCACTTT. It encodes CASRPPGVGSPLHF.

This chain's CDR3 is CASSPPTGGLHSGNTIYF. The DNA of the CDR3 is TGTGCCAGCTCACCTCCGACAGGGGGCCTTCACTCTGGAAACACCATATATTTT. This sequence joins TRBV18 and TRBJ1-3; 10 bases are shared with TRBD1. Per germline, CDR1 KGHSH and CDR2 LQKENI. The CDR3 totals 18 residues. V trimming: 3 bases; J trimming: 0 bases; junction bases outside the gene matches: 8.

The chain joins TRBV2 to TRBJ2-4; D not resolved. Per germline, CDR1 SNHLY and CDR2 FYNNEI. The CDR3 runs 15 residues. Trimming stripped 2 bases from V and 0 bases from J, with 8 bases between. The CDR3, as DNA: TGTGCCAGCAGTGAATCTCAGATAGCCAAAAACATTCAGTACTTC. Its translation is CASSESQIAKNIQYF.

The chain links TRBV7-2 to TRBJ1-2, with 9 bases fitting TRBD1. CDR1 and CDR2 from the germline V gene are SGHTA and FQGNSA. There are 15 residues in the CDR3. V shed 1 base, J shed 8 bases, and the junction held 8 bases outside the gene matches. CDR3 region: CASSLEVGTGWGYTF. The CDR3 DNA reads TGTGCCAGCAGCTTAGAAGTAGGGACAGGGTGGGGCTACACCTTC. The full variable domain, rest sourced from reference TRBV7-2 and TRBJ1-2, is GAGVSQSPSNKVTEKGKDVELRCDPISGHTALYWYRQSLGQGLEFLIYFQGNSAPDKSGLPSDRFSAERTGGSVSTLTIQRTQQEDSAVYLCASSLEVGTGWGYTFGSGTRLTVV.

CDR3 sequence reads: CATSAGDTEAFF. The CDR3 coding sequence is TGTGCCACCAGTGCAGGGGACACTGAAGCTTTCTTT. The chain employs TRBV24-1 and TRBJ1-1; D may be TRBD1 (6 bases). V lost 5 bases to trimming and J lost 3 bases, with 6 bases between them. This CDR3 is built from 12 residues. Germline-derived CDR1 and CDR2 are KGHDR and SFDVKD.

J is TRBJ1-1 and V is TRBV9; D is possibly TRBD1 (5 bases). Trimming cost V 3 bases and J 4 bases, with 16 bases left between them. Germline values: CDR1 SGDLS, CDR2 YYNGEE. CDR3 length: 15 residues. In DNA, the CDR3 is TGTGCCAGCAGCGCCAACCCGGGGGGGGGCACTGAAGCTTTCTTT. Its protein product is CASSANPGGGTEAFF. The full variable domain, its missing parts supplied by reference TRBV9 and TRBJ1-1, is DSGVTQTPKHLITATGQRVTLRCSPRSGDLSVYWYQQSLDQGLQFLIQYYNGEERAKGNILERFSAQQFPDLHSELNLSSLELGDSALYFCASSANPGGGTEAFFGQGTRLTVV.

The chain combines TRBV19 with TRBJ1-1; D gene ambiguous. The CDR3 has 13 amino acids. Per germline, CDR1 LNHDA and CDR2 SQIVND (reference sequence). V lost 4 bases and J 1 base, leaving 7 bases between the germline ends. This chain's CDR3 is CASSRTRNTEAFF. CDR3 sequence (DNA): TGTGCCAGTAGTAGAACAAGGAACACTGAAGCTTTCTTT.

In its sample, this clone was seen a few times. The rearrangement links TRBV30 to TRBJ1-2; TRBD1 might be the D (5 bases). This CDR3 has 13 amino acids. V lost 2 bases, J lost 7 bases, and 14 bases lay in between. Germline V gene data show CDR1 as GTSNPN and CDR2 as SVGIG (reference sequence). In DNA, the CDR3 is TGTGCCTGGAGTTGGGGCAGGAGTCCTGGCTACACCTTC. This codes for CAWSWGRSPGYTF.

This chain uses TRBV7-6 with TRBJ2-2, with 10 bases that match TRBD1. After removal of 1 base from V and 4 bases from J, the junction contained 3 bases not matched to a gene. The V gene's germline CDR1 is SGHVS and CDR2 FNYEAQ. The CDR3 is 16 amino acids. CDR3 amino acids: CASSLGGQGTTGELFF. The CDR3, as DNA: TGTGCCAGCAGCTTAGGGGGACAGGGGACCACCGGGGAGCTGTTTTTT.

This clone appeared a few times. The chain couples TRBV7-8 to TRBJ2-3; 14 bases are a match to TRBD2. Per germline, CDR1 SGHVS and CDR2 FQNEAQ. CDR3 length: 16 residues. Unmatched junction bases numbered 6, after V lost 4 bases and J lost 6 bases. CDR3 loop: CASSSGGLAGVDTQYF. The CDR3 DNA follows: TGTGCCAGCAGCTCGGGGGGACTAGCGGGAGTGGATACGCAGTATTTT.

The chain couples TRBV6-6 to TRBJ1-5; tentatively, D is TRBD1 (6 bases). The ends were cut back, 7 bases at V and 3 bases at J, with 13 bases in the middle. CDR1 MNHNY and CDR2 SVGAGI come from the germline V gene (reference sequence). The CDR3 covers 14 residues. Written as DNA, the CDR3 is TGTGCCAGCACCGGGGGGGCCAACAATCAGCCCCAGCATTTT. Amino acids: CASTGGANNQPQHF.

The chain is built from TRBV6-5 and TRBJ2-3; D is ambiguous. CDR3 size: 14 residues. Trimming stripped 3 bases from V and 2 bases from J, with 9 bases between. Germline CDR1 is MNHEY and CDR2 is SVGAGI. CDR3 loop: CASSYNRPTDTQYF. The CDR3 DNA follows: TGTGCCAGCAGTTATAACAGACCCACAGATACGCAGTATTTT.

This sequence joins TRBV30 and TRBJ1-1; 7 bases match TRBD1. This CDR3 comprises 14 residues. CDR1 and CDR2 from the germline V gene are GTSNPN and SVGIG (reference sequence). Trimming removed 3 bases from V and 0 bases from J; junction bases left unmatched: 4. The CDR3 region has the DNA TGTGCCTGGAGATTGACAGGGCTGAACACTGAAGCTTTCTTT. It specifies CAWRLTGLNTEAFF.